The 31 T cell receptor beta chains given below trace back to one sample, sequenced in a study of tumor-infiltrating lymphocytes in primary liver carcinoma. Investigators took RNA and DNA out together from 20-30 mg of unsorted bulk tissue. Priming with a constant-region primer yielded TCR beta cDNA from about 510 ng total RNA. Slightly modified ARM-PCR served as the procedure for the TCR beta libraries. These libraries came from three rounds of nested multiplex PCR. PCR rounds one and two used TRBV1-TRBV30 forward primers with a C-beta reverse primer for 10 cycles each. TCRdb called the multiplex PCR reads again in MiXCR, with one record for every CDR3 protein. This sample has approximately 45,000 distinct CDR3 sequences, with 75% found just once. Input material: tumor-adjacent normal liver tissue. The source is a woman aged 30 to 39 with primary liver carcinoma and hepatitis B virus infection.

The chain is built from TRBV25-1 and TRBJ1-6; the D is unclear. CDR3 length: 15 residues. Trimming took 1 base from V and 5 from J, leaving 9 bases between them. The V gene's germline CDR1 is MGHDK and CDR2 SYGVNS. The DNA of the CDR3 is TGTGCCAGCAGTGAATCAGGCAGGAATAATTCACCCCTCCACTTT. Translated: CASSESGRNNSPLHF.

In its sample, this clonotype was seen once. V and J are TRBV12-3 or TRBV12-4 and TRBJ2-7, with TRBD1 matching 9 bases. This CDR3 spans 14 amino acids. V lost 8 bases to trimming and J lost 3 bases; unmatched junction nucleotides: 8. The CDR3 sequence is CASAGGQGVYEQYF. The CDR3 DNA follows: TGTGCCAGCGCCGGGGGACAGGGAGTCTACGAGCAGTACTTC.

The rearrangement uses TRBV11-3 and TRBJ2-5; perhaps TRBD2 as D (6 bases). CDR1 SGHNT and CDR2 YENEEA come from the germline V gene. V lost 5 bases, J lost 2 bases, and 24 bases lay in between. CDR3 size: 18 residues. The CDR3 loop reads CASSTGDSSHGVQETQYF. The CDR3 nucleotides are TGTGCCAGCAGCACGGGGGATTCTAGCCATGGTGTGCAAGAGACCCAGTACTTC.

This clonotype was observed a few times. Written as DNA, the CDR3 is TGTGCCAGCAGCGCTCTCCAAAGGGGAAATGAAGCTTTCTTT. Protein: CASSALQRGNEAFF. The J gene is TRBJ1-1, the V gene TRBV7-9; weak D call: TRBD1 (5 bases). This CDR3 region has 14 residues. Germline assignment: CDR1 SEHNR and CDR2 FQNEAQ (reference sequence). The V and J ends lost 5 bases and 7 bases respectively, with 17 bases between them.

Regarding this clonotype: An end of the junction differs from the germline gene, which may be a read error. Here the CDR3 reads CACRWRQDPYEQYF. The CDR3, as DNA: TGTGCCTGCAGGTGGAGACAGGATCCCTACGAGCAGTACTTC. V usage is TRBV6-2 or TRBV6-3 and J usage is TRBJ2-7; possibly TRBD1 for D (6 bases). The germline V gene encodes CDR1 MNHEY and CDR2 SVGEGT. The CDR3 is made up of 14 amino acids.

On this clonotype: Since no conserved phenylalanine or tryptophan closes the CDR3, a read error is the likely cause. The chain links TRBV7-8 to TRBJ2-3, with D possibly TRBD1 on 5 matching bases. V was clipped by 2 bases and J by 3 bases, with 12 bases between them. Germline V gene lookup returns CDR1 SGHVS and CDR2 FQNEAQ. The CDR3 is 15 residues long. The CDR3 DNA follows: TGTGCCAGCAGCTTACGCCCTTACAGGACAGATACGCAGTATCTT. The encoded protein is CASSLRPYRTDTQYL.

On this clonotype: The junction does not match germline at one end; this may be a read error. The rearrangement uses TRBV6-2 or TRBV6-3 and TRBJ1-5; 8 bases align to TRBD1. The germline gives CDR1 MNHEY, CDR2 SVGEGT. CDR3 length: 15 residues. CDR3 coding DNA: TGTGCCAGCAGCGCCGTGACAGGGGAGTATCAGCCTCAGCATTTT. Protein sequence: CASSAVTGEYQPQHF.

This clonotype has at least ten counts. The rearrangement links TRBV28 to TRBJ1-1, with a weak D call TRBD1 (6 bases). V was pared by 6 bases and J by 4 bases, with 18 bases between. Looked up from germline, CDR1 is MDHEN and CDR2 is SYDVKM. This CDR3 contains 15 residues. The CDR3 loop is CASSLYRTAGTEAFF. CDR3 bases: TGTGCCAGCAGCCTGTACCGGACAGCGGGCACTGAAGCTTTCTTT.

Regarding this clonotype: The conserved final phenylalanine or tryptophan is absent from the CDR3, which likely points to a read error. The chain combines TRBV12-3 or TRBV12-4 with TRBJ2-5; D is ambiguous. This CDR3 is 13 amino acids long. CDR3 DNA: TGTACCAGCAGTGAAAGCCCTCAAGAGACCCAGTACATC. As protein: CTSSESPQETQYI.

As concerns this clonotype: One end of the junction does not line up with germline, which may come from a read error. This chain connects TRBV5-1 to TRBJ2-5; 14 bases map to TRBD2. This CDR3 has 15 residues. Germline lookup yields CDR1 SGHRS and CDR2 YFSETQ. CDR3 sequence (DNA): TGCGCCAGCAGCCAATCGGGACTAGCGGGAGAGACCCAGTGCTTC. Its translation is CASSQSGLAGETQCF.

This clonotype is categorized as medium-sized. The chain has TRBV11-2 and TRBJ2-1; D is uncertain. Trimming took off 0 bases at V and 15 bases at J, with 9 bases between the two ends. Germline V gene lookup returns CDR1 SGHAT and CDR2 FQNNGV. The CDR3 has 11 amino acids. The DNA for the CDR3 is TGTGCCAGCAGCTTAGAGCGGAGCCCGTTCTTC. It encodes CASSLERSPFF.

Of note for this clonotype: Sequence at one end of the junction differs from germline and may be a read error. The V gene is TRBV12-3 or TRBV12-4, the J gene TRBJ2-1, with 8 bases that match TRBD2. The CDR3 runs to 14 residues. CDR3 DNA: TGTGCCAGCAGTTTAACGGGAGGGCCCAATGAGCGGCTCTTC. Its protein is CASSLTGGPNERLF.

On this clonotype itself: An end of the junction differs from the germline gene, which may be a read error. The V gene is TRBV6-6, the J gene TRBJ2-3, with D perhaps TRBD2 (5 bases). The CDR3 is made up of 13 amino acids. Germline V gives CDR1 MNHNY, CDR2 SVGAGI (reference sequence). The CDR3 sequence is CAGSLLEGDTQYF. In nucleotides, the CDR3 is TGTGCCGGCAGTCTCCTTGAGGGAGATACACAGTATTTT.

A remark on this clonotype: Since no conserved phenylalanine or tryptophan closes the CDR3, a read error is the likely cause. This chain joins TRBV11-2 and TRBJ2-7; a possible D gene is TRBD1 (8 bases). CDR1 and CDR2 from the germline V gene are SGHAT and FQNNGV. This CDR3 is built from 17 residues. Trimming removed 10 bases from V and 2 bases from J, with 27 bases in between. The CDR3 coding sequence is TGTGCCAACAGTATCACAGGGGGGGGCTCTTGGACCTACGAGCAGTACCTC. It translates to CANSITGGGSWTYEQYL.

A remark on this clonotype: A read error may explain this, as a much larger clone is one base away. The CDR3 sequence is CTSSPLSYNEQFF. CDR3 coding DNA: TGTACCAGCAGTCCACTGTCCTACAATGAGCAGTTCTTC. This chain connects TRBV2 to TRBJ2-1; no definite D call. This CDR3 has 13 residues. From germline, CDR1 is SNHLY and CDR2 FYNNEI.

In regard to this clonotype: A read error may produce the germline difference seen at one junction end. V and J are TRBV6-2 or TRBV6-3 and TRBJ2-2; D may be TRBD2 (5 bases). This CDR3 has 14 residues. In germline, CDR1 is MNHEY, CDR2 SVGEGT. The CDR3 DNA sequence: TGTGCCAGCACCCTTTTCCCGGTGTCCGGGGTGCTGTTTTTT. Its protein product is CASTLFPVSGVLFF.

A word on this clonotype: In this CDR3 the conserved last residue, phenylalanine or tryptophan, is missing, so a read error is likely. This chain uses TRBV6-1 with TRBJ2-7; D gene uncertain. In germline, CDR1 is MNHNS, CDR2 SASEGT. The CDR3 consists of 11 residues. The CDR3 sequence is CVSSDWFGQYL. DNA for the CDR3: TGTGTGAGCAGTGACTGGTTCGGGCAGTACCTC.

The CDR3 is CARSRTSETDTQYF. As DNA, the CDR3 is TGTGCCAGAAGCAGGACTAGCGAGACAGATACGCAGTATTTT. The chain uses TRBV6-4 and TRBJ2-3; 9 bases agree with TRBD2. Germline trimming cut 9 bases from V and 3 bases from J; bases unmatched to any gene: 7. Germline V gene sequence: CDR1 MRHNA, CDR2 SNTAGT. The CDR3 contains 14 residues.

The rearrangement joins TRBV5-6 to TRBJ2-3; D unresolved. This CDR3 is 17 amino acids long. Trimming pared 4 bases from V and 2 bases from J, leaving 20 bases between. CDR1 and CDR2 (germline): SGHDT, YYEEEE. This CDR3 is CASSVGRDKINTDTQYF. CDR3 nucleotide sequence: TGTGCCAGCAGCGTAGGCCGCGACAAGATTAACACAGATACGCAGTATTTT.

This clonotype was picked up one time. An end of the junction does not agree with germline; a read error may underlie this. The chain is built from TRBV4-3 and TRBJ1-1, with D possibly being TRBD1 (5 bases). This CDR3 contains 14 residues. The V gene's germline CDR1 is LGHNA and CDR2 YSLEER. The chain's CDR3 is CASGQLLAGAEAFF. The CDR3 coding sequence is TGCGCCAGCGGCCAACTATTGGCTGGGGCTGAAGCCTTCTTT.

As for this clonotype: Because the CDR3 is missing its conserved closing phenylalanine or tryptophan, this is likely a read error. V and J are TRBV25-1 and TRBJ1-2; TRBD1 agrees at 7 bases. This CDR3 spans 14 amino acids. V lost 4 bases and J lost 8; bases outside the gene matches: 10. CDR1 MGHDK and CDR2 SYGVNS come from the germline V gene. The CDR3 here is CASSAQGVWGGYTS. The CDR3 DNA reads TGTGCCAGCAGTGCCCAGGGGGTGTGGGGCGGCTACACCTCC.

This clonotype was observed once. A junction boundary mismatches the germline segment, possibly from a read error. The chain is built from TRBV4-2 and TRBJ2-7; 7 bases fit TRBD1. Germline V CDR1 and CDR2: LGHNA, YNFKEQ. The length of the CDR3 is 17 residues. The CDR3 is CASIQLGPGQDIYEQYF. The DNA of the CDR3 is TGTGCCAGCATCCAACTGGGTCCAGGACAGGATATCTACGAGCAGTACTTC.

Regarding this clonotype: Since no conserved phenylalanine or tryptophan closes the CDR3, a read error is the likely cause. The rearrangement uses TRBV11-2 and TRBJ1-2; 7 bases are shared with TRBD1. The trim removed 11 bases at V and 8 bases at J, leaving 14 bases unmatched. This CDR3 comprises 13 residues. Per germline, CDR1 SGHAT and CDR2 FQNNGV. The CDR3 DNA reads TGTGCCGGCGCTCAGGGGGGGGATGGAGGCTACACCCTC. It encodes CAGAQGGDGGYTL.

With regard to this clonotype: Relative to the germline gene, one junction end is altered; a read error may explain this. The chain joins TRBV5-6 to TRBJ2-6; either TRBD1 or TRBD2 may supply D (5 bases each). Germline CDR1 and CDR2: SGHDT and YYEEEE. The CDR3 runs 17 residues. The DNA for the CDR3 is TGTGCTAGCAGCCGGGATAGCAGCTTCTCTGGGGCCAGCGTCCTGACTTTC. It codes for CASSRDSSFSGASVLTF.

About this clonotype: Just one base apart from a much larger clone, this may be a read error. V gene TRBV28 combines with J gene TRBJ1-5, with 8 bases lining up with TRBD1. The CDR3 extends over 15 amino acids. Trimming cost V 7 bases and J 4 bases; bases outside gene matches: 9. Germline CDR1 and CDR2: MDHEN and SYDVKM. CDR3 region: CASNFRRGQNQPQHF. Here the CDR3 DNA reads TGTGCCAGCAATTTCCGCAGGGGGCAAAATCAGCCCCAGCATTTT.

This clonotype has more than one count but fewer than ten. The CDR3 DNA reads as TGTGCCAGCACTTCGACAGACTTTGTAAGGGAGCTGTTTTTT. Translation gives CASTSTDFVRELFF. The V call is TRBV6-1, the J call TRBJ2-2, with TRBD1 as a possible D gene (5 bases). Germline V CDR1 and CDR2: MNHNS, SASEGT. Trimming left V 7 bases short and J 9 bases short, with 18 bases between. CDR3 length: 14 amino acids.

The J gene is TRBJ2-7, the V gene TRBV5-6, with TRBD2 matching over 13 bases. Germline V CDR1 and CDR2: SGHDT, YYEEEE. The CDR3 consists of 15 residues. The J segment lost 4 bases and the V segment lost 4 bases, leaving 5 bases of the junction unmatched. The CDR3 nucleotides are TGTGCCAGCAGCCGACGGACTAGCGGGAGTTACGAGCAGTACTTC. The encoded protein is CASSRRTSGSYEQYF. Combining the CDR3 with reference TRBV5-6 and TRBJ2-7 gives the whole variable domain DAGVTQSPTHLIKTRGQQVTLRCSPKSGHDTVSWYQQALGQGPQFIFQYYEEEERQRGNFPDRFSGHQFPNYSSELNVNALLLGDSALYLCASSRRTSGSYEQYFGPGTRLTVT.

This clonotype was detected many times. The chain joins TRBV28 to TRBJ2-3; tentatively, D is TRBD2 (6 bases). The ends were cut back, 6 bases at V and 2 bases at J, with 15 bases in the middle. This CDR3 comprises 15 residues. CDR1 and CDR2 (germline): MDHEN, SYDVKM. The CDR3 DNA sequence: TGTGCCAGCAGCGGTGGAGGGGCGATCACAGATACGCAGTATTTT. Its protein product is CASSGGGAITDTQYF.

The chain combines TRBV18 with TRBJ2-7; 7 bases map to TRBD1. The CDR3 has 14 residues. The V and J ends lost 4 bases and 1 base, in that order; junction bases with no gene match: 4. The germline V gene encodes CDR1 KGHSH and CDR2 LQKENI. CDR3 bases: TGTGCCAGCTCACGGGACAGTTTTTCCTACGAGCAGTACTTC. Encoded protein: CASSRDSFSYEQYF.

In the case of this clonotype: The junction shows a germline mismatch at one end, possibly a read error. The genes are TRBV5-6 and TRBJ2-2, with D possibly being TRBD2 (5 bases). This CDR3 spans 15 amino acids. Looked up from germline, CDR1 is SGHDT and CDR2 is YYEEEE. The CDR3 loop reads CASSLAPIVTGELFF. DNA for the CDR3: TGTGCGAGCAGCTTGGCTCCCATAGTCACCGGGGAGCTGTTCTTT.

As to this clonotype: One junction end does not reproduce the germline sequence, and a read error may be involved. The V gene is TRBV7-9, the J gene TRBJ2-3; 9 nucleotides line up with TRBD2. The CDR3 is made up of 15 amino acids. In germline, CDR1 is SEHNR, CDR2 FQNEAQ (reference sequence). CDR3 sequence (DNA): TGTGCCAGCAGCCTTAGTAGCGGGAGTACAGATACGCGGTATTTT. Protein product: CASSLSSGSTDTRYF.